Described below is a single TCR beta chain sequence and its context. Its cognate antigen has yet to be identified. No much larger clone exists at a distance of one base, and base qualities are not known. TCR CDR3 regions were amplified from genomic DNA by multiplex PCR using the deep immunoSEQ assay. For each cell subset, the extracted genomic DNA was distributed evenly across all wells of several immunoSEQ 96-well plates, and each plate served as one replicate. Each replicate PCR for sorted subsets received 200 ng genomic DNA, equal to about 29,000 T cell genomes. Purified libraries were quantified with a Qubit 3.0 fluorometer, sized on a Bioanalyzer 2100, and re-quantified with the KAPA Library Quantification kit. Every immunoSEQ 96-well plate was sequenced on a dedicated single-read 150-cycle Illumina NextSeq 550 flow cell. As for the authors' bioinformatics: Because only junctional sequences without quality scores were contained in the immunoSEQ output, filtering matching that applied to full-length reads could not be performed. To assign V/J genes and CDR3, sequences were annotated using PyIR, a Python wrapper for IgBLAST v1.9, with IMGT germline references. Reads were removed for weak V/J assignments (E-value above 1e-6), missing CDR3, stop codons, out-of-frame junctions, or ambiguous translated residues. V3J clonotypes were defined by identical inferred V gene, J gene, and CDR3 amino acid sequence. To compute the percentage overlap between repertoires, the number of shared unique clonotypes was divided by the size of the smaller repertoire. Richness of each repertoire was evaluated using RTK rarefaction, the Chao1 estimator, and Recon v2.1 estimates of unobserved clonotypes. Generation probabilities were computed with OLGA for all TCRbeta clonotypes obtained by the gDNA method from several donors. TCRdb took this table from immuneACCESS and kept in-frame rearrangements with V and J called. Such tables lack part of the clones; where checked against another copy, unresolved V genes explain under half of the gap, and the rest is unexplained. V and J calls and clone size are those listed in that table; D and trimming were worked out from the DNA. A total of over 2 million clones appear in this sample, approximately 94% of them only once. The ten most abundant clones make up about 1.1% of the sample.

For the CD8 naive samples, CD45RO-negative cells were positively selected for CCR7, yielding a CD45RA+CCR7+ population from which TemRA cells were excluded. The donors were healthy, HIV-negative adults with no recently reported acute infections or vaccinations. Only Caucasian adults living in Nashville, Tennessee, USA were represented among the donors. Blood was obtained by leukapheresis, after which PBMCs were separated by Ficoll-Histopaque density gradient centrifugation and cryopreserved in liquid nitrogen vapor phase. Analytical flow cytometry was used to check the purity and quantity of every magnetically sorted T cell population. Genomic DNA was isolated from every sorted fraction and measured by UV absorbance on a Nanodrop 2000c. The sample originates from a study of shared clonotypes between healthy human individuals (dated by TCRdb to 2020 to 2022). Background on the whole study: Three men and a couple of women, aged 18 to 49 years, made up the cohort. Per donor, three plates each were used for CD4 naive and CD4 memory, two for CD8 naive, and one for CD8 memory. To estimate repertoire size and how much clonotypes are shared between individuals, the study performed deep sequencing of blood TCR repertoires from five healthy adults. To increase sequencing depth and limit assay-specific biases, TCR repertoire library preparation and sequencing were carried out by different laboratories using diverse techniques. Leukapheresis yielded between about 0.85 and 10 billion PBMCs per donor. Beyond this particular receptor, the publication reports: The genetic and exposure-history diversity represented was limited by the small number of donors. Only blood was sampled, and tissue TCR repertoires likely differ from those in blood. When a handful of donors were compared, the shared fraction of clonotypes was about 5.2% for naive CD4, about 4% for naive CD8, more than 2% for memory CD4, and roughly 0.4% for memory CD8. Estimated clonotype richness was generally larger for naive than for memory subsets. Based on pairwise subsampling, the degree of clonotype sharing among donors was expected to be affected by sequencing depth. Clonotypes shared by all four sorted-subset donors showed higher generation probabilities than non-shared clonotypes. Even with the large sequencing depth, rarefaction of the sorted-subset datasets indicated that sequencing was incomplete.

Material: naive CD8+ T cells sorted from blood. The sample's cell subset or site label, decoded: CD45RA+CCR7+. This clonotype originated in a man younger than 30 in good health.

CDR3 protein: CASSDPTGGRETQYF. The DNA sequence follows: TGCGCCAGCAGTGACCCGACAGGGGGCAGAGAGACCCAGTACTTC. The rearranged chain carries TRBV10-1 and TRBJ2-5; the central 10 bases match TRBD1. The germline V gene (reference sequence) provides CDR1 WNHNN and CDR2 SYGVQD. Including cysteine and phenylalanine, the CDR3 has 15 amino acids. CDR3 DNA is the only sequence kept; it has 45 bases, read in frame from the first base. V is cut back by 3 bases and J by 4 bases, with 5 bases in the junction unmatched.